Described below is a single T cell receptor beta chain sequence and its context. This clone was observed once. Its binding antigen is unknown. Within one base of it there is no much larger clone, and no base qualities were kept. The data derive from a study of cytomegalovirus exposure and HLA in healthy donors (TCRdb year 2017). Study-wide context: An earlier analysis of roughly 500 of the donors reported 276 Gb of sequence data and 90 million to 120 million unique TCR beta sequences obtained from some 200 million T cells. A separate validation cohort of roughly 110 different subjects was used in addition to the roughly 700-subject first cohort. Five DR-DQ haplotypes were treated as single units for association and clustering because of strong linkage in the cohort. Among the 398 genotyped donors, about 83% belonged to the genetic ancestry cluster associated with self-reported Caucasian donors. Every repertoire in the discovery cohort had been generated on one and the same sequencing platform. Both class I and class II loci were covered by HLA typing, at four-digit resolution. An earlier analysis of a few hundred of the donors applied high-throughput TCR beta sequencing to assess whether each TCR beta V gene segment acted as functional or pseudogenic. Approximately 310 gigabases of sequencing data and tens of millions of unique TCR sequences were included in an early release covering around 600 HLA-typed donors. Rather than using new phenotypic data, the later analysis identified candidate immune exposures from TCR beta sequences and from how often those sequences occurred across donors. The number of donors typed differed by locus, with 629-630 for A, B, C, DRB1 and DQB1, around 560 for DQA1, approximately 580 for DPA1, and 472 for DPB1. The T cell repertoires of 666 subjects were profiled by immunosequencing and related to cytomegalovirus serostatus. A later genetic analysis used genome-wide SNP genotypes for about 65% of the 666 donors, treating that subset as a discovery cohort. To predict cytomegalovirus infection status, the study combined high-throughput TCR immunosequencing, statistical association of individual TCRs with disease status, and machine learning. On average, about 240,000 unique TCR beta nucleotide sequences were sequenced per donor among 350 to 400 genotyped donors of the cohort, with around 19% of those sequences being non-productive. To study patterns of TCR occurrence, a later analysis re-analyzed previously published TCR beta repertoires from around 670 donors and added high-resolution HLA genotyping. The study aimed to test whether signatures of past pathogen exposure could be identified by cataloging public T cell receptors. Alongside the repertoire data, information on donor age, sex, ethnicity and CMV serostatus was compiled.

Library preparation was by the immunoSEQ multiplex PCR assay. For the multiplex PCR, a mixture combining 60 forward primers for TCR Vbeta segments and 13 reverse primers for TCR Jbeta segments was used. Amplification of the CDR3 region of rearranged TCR beta genes was performed with a multiplex PCR assay on genomic DNA. The amplified TCR beta libraries were sequenced on the Illumina HiSeq System as 87-base-pair reads. The original methods were these. In a later analysis, approximately 74 million unique TCR beta chains were counted across the approximately 620 repertoires, and approximately 9.9 million of these chains were shared by at least two donors. A nearest-neighbor algorithm error-corrected the raw reads and collapsed the reads into unique sequences, merging closely related sequences to remove PCR and sequencing errors. CDR3 sequences were aligned to IMGT reference sequences to assign V, D and J gene segments. Each retained sequence needed at least a six-nucleotide match to both a V gene segment and a J gene segment. Rearrangements were classified as productive when the CDR3 lacked stop codons and remained in frame with V and J, and all other rearrangements were classified as non-productive. Following IMGT convention, CDR3 was defined as the stretch from the second conserved V-encoded cysteine up to the conserved J-encoded phenylalanine. The earlier analysis of fewer than 750 of the donors excluded sequences that lacked an unambiguous match to a single V gene segment. An earlier analysis of over 450 of the donors classified V segments as functional when productive rearrangements were above 56.7% and as segregating when the standard deviation between donors was above 5%. A statistical classification framework was built for diagnosing cytomegalovirus status from the catalog of TCR beta chain sequences. In a later analysis, V and J genes were assigned by comparing TCR nucleotide sequences against IMGT/GENE-DB human TR gene sequences. Using the TCRdist pipeline, a later analysis assigned CDR3 sequences along with most-parsimonious VDJ recombination scenarios. In a later analysis, each TCR beta chain was defined by its CDR3 amino acid sequence together with its V-gene family, and reads without a unique V-gene family were excluded. In a later analysis, 550 to 650 highly shared, low-generation-probability nucleotide sequences were removed to address suspected cross-contamination and a sequencing artifact. For each public chain, a later analysis derived a clonal expansion index from normalized ranks of inferred template counts within each repertoire. In a later analysis, generation probabilities were computed with a VDJ recombination model fitted to out-of-frame rearrangements, and the resulting probabilities were checked against IGoR. Hypergeometric tests were used in a later analysis to score TCR-TCR, TCR-HLA and TCR-CMV co-occurrence, with a repertoire-size bias correction applied to the TCR pairs. In a later analysis, false discovery rates were estimated by permuting HLA or CMV assignments 20 times. In a later analysis, co-occurring TCRs were grouped with DBSCAN, and TCRdist sequence similarity was added when clustering was performed within HLA-allele-positive subsets. Repertoires with fewer than 30,000 or more than 120,000 public chains, plus five repertoires with anomalous nucleotide sharing, were excluded from co-occurrence clustering. TCRdb re-hosts the immuneACCESS table, in-frame sequences only. Its copies lack some clones; in the studies checked, an unresolved V gene accounts for under half of them, and the cause for the rest is not known. That table is the source of V, J and clone size, and D and trimming were worked out from the DNA. The sample table records about 140,000 clones; 70% of these occur just once. The ten largest make up about 2% of the sample.

In total, 630 or so healthy bone marrow donors made up the cohort. At the time of sampling, every cohort member was nominally healthy, though immune exposures that went unrecorded were likely present. The donor tested CMV seropositive and was one of the 289 seropositive cohort members. A peripheral blood sample was provided by each donor, and peripheral blood mononuclear cells were used for TCR beta sequencing. The Qiagen DNeasy Blood Extraction Kit was used to extract genomic DNA from the blood cell samples. From V the trimming removes 5 bases and from J it removes 11 bases, while the gene matches leave 14 bases of the junction unaccounted for. From a lookup of the germline V gene (reference sequence), CDR1 and CDR2 are LNHDA and SQIVND. The CDR3 numbers 15 residues from cysteine through phenylalanine. Only CDR3 DNA is held: 45 bases, read in frame from base 1. General conclusions and limits of the study: The presence/absence analyses assumed that sequencing depth was roughly uniform across donors, and that assumption may not be true. Correlated functional status among segregating V segments might reflect linkage disequilibrium, but an unknown experimental factor could not be ruled out. Because counts were too low, around 17 rarely observed V segments, including chromosome 9 orphons, were left out of the earlier analysis of roughly 600 of the donors. A further reported finding was that TCR beta sequences accurately predicted the HLA-A and HLA-B alleles for most subjects in the first cohort. A cluster of highly shared sequence variants was judged likely to be a technical artifact of the sequencing pipeline. Specific HLA alleles were associated with around 18,000 TCR beta sequences at a false discovery rate of 0.05 in a later analysis. Because some donors lacked HLA typing at each locus, the association tests relied only on the typed subset. Some IMGT-functional V segments, including TRBV6-2 and TRBV6-3, could not be distinguished by the 87-base-pair reads and were therefore excluded. Several of the top co-occurrence clusters appeared to be linked to parvovirus B19, influenza, CMV and Epstein-Barr virus, according to a later analysis. The study gave a list of more than 150 TCR beta chains associated with cytomegalovirus. Compared with the roughly 600-donor mean, donors in an Asian-associated ancestry cluster had fewer N-insertions in productive TCRs, according to a later genetic analysis. The classifier was reported to diagnose cytomegalovirus status with high specificity and sensitivity in both the original cohort and the validation cohort. In a later analysis, HLA-associated TCR beta chains were found to be more clonally expanded and to have lower generation probabilities than equally common non-associated chains. In a later analysis, most CMV-associated TCR beta chains were found to appear HLA-restricted, with HLA associations seemingly driven largely by CMV exposure. In a later analysis, TCR association rates were found to vary across HLA loci, with the most associated TCRs seen for DRB1 alleles and the fewest for HLA-C alleles. Across donors, most TCR sequences were observed very rarely, whereas some public TCRs were present in many individuals. Assigning TCR associations to individual alleles was difficult when HLA alleles, especially DR and DQ, strongly co-occurred. The authors suggested that the approach could potentially be extended to other disease states and immunological phenotypes. In a later genetic analysis, a missense DCLRE1C variant was associated with V-gene and J-gene trimming of TCR beta chains, and the association was replicated in an independent cohort. In an earlier analysis of about 600 of the donors, most TCR beta V segments appeared in productive rearrangements about 87% or about 30% of the time, broadly matching IMGT annotations. In vitro tests confirmed that a few of the cytomegalovirus-associated TCR beta chains recognize cytomegalovirus antigens. The only immune exposure information available for the cohort was CMV serostatus. Only TCR beta chains were sequenced in this cohort, and the absence of alpha or paired-chain data limited detectable features.

Sequenced: PBMCs. The V gene is TRBV19 and the J gene is TRBJ1-4, and TRBD1 matches 7 of the central bases. The clonotype was recovered from a woman aged 60-75 years in good health and CMV-seropositive. The DNA is as follows: TGTGCCAGTAGTCACCCCGACAGGGACCCTCGGAAACTGTTTTTT. Translated, this is CASSHPDRDPRKLFF.